Ten or more counts support the clone carrying this T cell receptor beta chain. Trimming cost V 6 bases and J 7 bases; bases outside gene matches: 7. CDR1 and CDR2 (germline): MNHEY, SMNVEV (reference sequence). This CDR3 comprises 15 residues. The data stem from a study of T cell changes during pregnancy in multiple sclerosis. Profiling relied on immunoSEQ multiplex PCR, and the TCRdb table lists in-frame clones only, not all of them. The repertoire holds 39,000 or so clones, with 80% to 95% as singletons. Sample: CD8+ T cells from peripheral blood mononuclear cells, taken in the first trimester of pregnancy. The chain employs TRBV27 and TRBJ1-4; 11 nucleotides agree with TRBD1. This TCR derives from a female donor with multiple sclerosis, enrolled in a pregnancy study. DNA of the CDR3: TGTGCCAGCAGACCGGGACAGGGGGAGTCTGAAAAACTGTTTTTT. This translates into CASRPGQGESEKLFF.